The count of the clone carrying this TCR beta chain is one. Its specificity is not known. The data stem from a study of CD8 T cells in Susac syndrome. Study-wide results and caveats: CD4+ T cell repertoires in Susac syndrome exhibited no evidence of clonal expansion.

TEMRA cells were FACS-enriched, with CD8+ and CD4+ T cells isolated negatively. This CDR3 has 11 residues. Germline V gene sequence: CDR1 WSHSY, CDR2 SAAADI. V gave up 2 bases and J gave up 13 bases, with 9 bases separating them. An amount of RNA that ranged from roughly 0.45 to 1 ug was reverse transcribed with random hexamers. Amplification of TCR beta CDR3 used immunoSEQ multiplex PCR across 54 Vbeta and 13 Jbeta. TCRdb re-called the immunoSEQ multiplex PCR reads through MiXCR, storing one row per CDR3 protein. The sample has approximately 150,000 distinct CDR3 sequences; 90% to 97% are singletons.

This TCR came from a human donor with Susac syndrome. The sample consisted of CD4+ T cells from PBMCs. The rearrangement links TRBV10-2 to TRBJ2-1; the D is unclear. For the CDR3, the DNA is TGCGCCAGCAGTGAGGAGTCTAGACAGTTCTTC. Its protein product is CASSEESRQFF.